This is a list of T cell receptor beta chains from one sample in a study of T cells after somatic rescue of genetic block. Assay used: immunoSEQ multiplex PCR; TCRdb lists only in-frame clones, some missing. The sample contains 110,000 or so clones, about 90% of which appear only once. Material: peripheral blood mononuclear cells (PBMCs). Every receptor here comes from a young woman. Each CDR3 is given with its conserved first and last residue. D genes are given only for firm matches.

D gene: TRBD2; CDR3 length: 18; V gene: TRBV7-2; J gene: TRBJ2-2; CDR3 protein: CASNVVTSGGPGTGELFF; CDR3 DNA: TGTGCCAGCAACGTGGTGACTAGCGGGGGGCCGGGGACCGGGGAGCTGTTTTTT
D gene: NA; CDR3 length: 14; V gene: TRBV7-2; J gene: TRBJ1-4; CDR3 protein: CASSRIATNEKLFF; CDR3 DNA: TGTGCCAGCAGCCGAATTGCAACTAATGAAAAACTGTTTTTT
D gene: NA; CDR3 length: 11; V gene: TRBV10-2; J gene: TRBJ2-3; CDR3 protein: CASRATDTQYF; CDR3 DNA: TGCGCCAGCAGAGCCACAGATACGCAGTATTTT
D gene: TRBD1; CDR3 length: 16; V gene: TRBV4-3; J gene: TRBJ1-2; CDR3 protein: CASSQDNKGQGNGYTF; CDR3 DNA: TGCGCCAGCAGCCAAGATAATAAGGGACAGGGAAATGGCTACACCTTC
D gene: NA; CDR3 length: 12; V gene: TRBV28; J gene: TRBJ2-7; CDR3 protein: CASSQQYYEQYF; CDR3 DNA: TGTGCCAGCAGTCAACAGTACTACGAGCAGTACTTC
D gene: TRBD1; CDR3 length: 17; V gene: TRBV11-3; J gene: TRBJ1-1; CDR3 protein: CASSLGQGLTMNTEAFF; CDR3 DNA: TGTGCCAGCAGCCTGGGACAGGGACTGACCATGAACACTGAAGCTTTCTTT
D gene: NA; CDR3 length: 16; V gene: TRBV10-3; J gene: TRBJ2-4; CDR3 protein: CAISELRGLAKNIQYF; CDR3 DNA: TGTGCCATCAGTGAGCTAAGGGGATTAGCCAAAAACATTCAGTACTTC
D gene: NA; CDR3 length: 17; V gene: TRBV4-2; J gene: TRBJ2-2; CDR3 protein: CASSQELRGSNTGELFF; CDR3 DNA: TGTGCCAGCAGCCAAGAATTGAGAGGGTCGAACACCGGGGAGCTGTTTTTT
D gene: TRBD2; CDR3 length: 15; V gene: TRBV7-3; J gene: TRBJ2-7; CDR3 protein: CASSSGGATSYEQYF; CDR3 DNA: TGTGCCAGCAGCTCCGGGGGGGCAACTTCCTACGAGCAGTACTTC
D gene: NA; CDR3 length: 14; V gene: TRBV6-4; J gene: TRBJ2-1; CDR3 protein: CASSEGPGGNEQFF; CDR3 DNA: TGTGCCAGCAGTGAGGGACCTGGGGGCAATGAGCAGTTCTTC
D gene: NA; CDR3 length: 14; V gene: TRBV5-1; J gene: TRBJ1-1; CDR3 protein: CASSLDHRGTEAFF; CDR3 DNA: TGCGCCAGCAGCTTGGACCATAGGGGCACTGAAGCTTTCTTT
D gene: TRBD2; CDR3 length: 13; V gene: TRBV5-1; J gene: TRBJ2-7; CDR3 protein: CASSPGGLHEQYF; CDR3 DNA: TGCGCCAGCAGCCCCGGGGGGTTGCACGAGCAGTACTTC
D gene: NA; CDR3 length: 19; V gene: TRBV19; J gene: TRBJ1-5; CDR3 protein: CASSRGVGQRTIGNQPQHF; CDR3 DNA: TGTGCCAGTAGCCGGGGGGTTGGACAGAGGACGATCGGCAATCAGCCCCAGCATTTT
D gene: NA; CDR3 length: 14; V gene: TRBV9; J gene: TRBJ2-7; CDR3 protein: CASSQRQLPTEQYF; CDR3 DNA: TGTGCCAGCAGCCAGAGACAGCTTCCTACGGAGCAGTACTTC
D gene: TRBD2; CDR3 length: 19; V gene: TRBV7-2; J gene: TRBJ2-1; CDR3 protein: CASSLTPTSGAGSYNEQFF; CDR3 DNA: TGTGCCAGCAGCTTAACGCCGACTAGCGGGGCCGGCTCCTACAATGAGCAGTTCTTC
D gene: TRBD2; CDR3 length: 15; V gene: TRBV7-8; J gene: TRBJ2-1; CDR3 protein: CASSLLAGGRNEQFF; CDR3 DNA: TGTGCCAGCAGCTTACTAGCGGGGGGCCGCAATGAGCAGTTCTTC
D gene: TRBD1; CDR3 length: 14; V gene: TRBV6-5; J gene: TRBJ1-2; CDR3 protein: CASRQTGTGDGYTF; CDR3 DNA: TGTGCCAGCAGACAAACCGGGACAGGGGATGGCTACACCTTC
D gene: NA; CDR3 length: 12; V gene: TRBV5-1; J gene: TRBJ1-1; CDR3 protein: CASSLRGTEAFF; CDR3 DNA: TGCGCCAGCAGCTTGAGGGGCACTGAAGCTTTCTTT
D gene: TRBD1; CDR3 length: 14; V gene: TRBV27; J gene: TRBJ1-6; CDR3 protein: CASSSQGAHSPLHF; CDR3 DNA: TGTGCCAGCAGTTCACAGGGGGCGCATTCACCCCTCCACTTT
D gene: TRBD2; CDR3 length: 17; V gene: TRBV7-9; J gene: TRBJ2-5; CDR3 protein: CASSLPTSGGSEETQYF; CDR3 DNA: TGTGCCAGCAGCTTACCGACTAGCGGGGGGTCAGAAGAGACCCAGTACTTC
D gene: TRBD1; CDR3 length: 13; V gene: TRBV19; J gene: TRBJ1-4; CDR3 protein: CASSAQGGEKLFF; CDR3 DNA: TGTGCCAGTAGTGCACAGGGGGGCGAGAAACTGTTTTTT
D gene: TRBD1; CDR3 length: 13; V gene: TRBV30; J gene: TRBJ1-1; CDR3 protein: CAWRDRVNTEAFF; CDR3 DNA: TGTGCCTGGAGGGACAGGGTGAACACTGAAGCTTTCTTT
D gene: TRBD2; CDR3 length: 14; V gene: TRBV9; J gene: TRBJ2-7; CDR3 protein: CASSVGLAGYEQYF; CDR3 DNA: TGTGCCAGCAGCGTAGGACTAGCGGGATACGAGCAGTACTTC